Described below is a single TCR beta chain sequence and its context. This sample was included in a study of blood T cell repertoires in COVID-19. As for the study in general: PBMCs, B-cell-depleted T cells, or T cells provided the cDNA or gDNA that made up the material.

Method: immunoSEQ multiplex PCR; TCRdb's copy keeps in-frame clones and lacks some. The top ten hold around 6.3% of the sample, which has 350,000 to 400,000 clones, 90% seen once. Trimming left V 4 bases short and J 1 base short, with 14 bases between. From germline, CDR1 is SNHLY and CDR2 FYNNEI. This CDR3 region has 16 residues. V gene TRBV2 combines with J gene TRBJ1-5; D gene ambiguous. This TCR came from a man younger than 30 with active or convalescent COVID-19. Input material: peripheral blood. This CDR3 is CASSARQVRSNQPQHF. CDR3 bases: TGTGCCAGCAGTGCGAGACAAGTCCGGAGCAATCAGCCCCAGCATTTT.